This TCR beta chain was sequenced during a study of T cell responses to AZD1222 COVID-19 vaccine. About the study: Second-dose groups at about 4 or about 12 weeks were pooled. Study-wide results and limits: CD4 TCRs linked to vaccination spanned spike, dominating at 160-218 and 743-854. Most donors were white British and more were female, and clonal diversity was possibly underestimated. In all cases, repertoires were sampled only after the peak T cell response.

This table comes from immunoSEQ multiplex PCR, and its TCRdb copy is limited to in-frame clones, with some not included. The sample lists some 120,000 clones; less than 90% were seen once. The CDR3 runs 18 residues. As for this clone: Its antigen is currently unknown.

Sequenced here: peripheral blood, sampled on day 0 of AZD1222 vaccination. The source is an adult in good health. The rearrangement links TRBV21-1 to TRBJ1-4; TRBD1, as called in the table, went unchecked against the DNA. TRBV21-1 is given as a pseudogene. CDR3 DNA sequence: TGTGCCAGCAGCAAAGGGGTAAATGAGCCAGGGAAGAGTGAAAAACTGTTTTTT. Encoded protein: CASSKGVNEPGKSEKLFF.